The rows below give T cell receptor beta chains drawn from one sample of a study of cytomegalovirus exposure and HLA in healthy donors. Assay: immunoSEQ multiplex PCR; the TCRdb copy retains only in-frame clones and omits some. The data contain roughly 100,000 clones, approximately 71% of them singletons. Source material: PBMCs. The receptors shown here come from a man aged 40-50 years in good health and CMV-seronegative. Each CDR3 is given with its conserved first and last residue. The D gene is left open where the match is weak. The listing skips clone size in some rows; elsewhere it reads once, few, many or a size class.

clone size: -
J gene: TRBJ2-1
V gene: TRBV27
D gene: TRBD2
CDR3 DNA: TGTGCCAGCAGTTTAGATGGAGCGGGGGGCCTCAATGAGCAGTTCTTC
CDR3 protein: CASSLDGAGGLNEQFF

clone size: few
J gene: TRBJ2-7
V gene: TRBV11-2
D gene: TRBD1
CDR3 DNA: TGTGCCAGCAGCCGAGATAGGACAGGGATGTACGAGCAGTACTTC
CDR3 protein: CASSRDRTGMYEQYF

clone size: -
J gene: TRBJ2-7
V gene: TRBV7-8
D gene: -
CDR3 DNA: TGTGCCAGCAGCTTAAGGAGAAGAGGCGGGGACTCCTACGAGCAGTACTTC
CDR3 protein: CASSLRRRGGDSYEQYF

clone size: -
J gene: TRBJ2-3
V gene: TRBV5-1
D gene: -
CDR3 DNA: TGCGCCAGCAGCCCAACTCAGGGGTACACAGATACGCAGTATTTT
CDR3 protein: CASSPTQGYTDTQYF

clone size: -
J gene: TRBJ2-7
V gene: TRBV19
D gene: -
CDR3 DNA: TGTGCCACCAGAGACATCCAGAGCTCCTACGAGCAGTACTTC
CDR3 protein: CATRDIQSSYEQYF

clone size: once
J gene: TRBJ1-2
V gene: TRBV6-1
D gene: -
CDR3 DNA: TGTGCCAGCAGTGAAGCGCCGACAGTGGCGGGGAATGGCTACACCTTC
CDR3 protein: CASSEAPTVAGNGYTF

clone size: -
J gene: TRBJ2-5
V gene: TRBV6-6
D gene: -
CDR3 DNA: TGTGCCAGCAGTTCTGAAAGGGGCGGAGAGACCCAGTACTTC
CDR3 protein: CASSSERGGETQYF

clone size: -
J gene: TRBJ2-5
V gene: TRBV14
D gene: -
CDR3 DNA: TGTGCCAGCAGCCAAATCAGTCCCCGGGGTGCCCAGTACTTC
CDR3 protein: CASSQISPRGAQYF

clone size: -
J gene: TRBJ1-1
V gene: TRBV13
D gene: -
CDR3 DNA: TGTGCCAGCAGCCTCCGGGACACTGAAGCTTTCTTT
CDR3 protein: CASSLRDTEAFF

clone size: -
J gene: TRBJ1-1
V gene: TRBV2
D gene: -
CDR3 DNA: TGTGCCAGCAGACAGGGTCAGTGGACTGAAGCTTTCTTT
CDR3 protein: CASRQGQWTEAFF

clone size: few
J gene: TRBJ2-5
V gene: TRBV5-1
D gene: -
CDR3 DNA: TGCGCCAGCAGCTTGCTAGGTATAGGCCAAGAGACCCAGTACTTC
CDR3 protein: CASSLLGIGQETQYF

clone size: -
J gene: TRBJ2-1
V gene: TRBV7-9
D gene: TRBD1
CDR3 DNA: TGTGCCAGCAGCTCTCAGACAGGGGAAAGGGACAATGAGCAGTTCTTC
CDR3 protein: CASSSQTGERDNEQFF

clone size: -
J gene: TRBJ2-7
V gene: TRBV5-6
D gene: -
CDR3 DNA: TGTGCCAGCAGCTTACTACGGCGGGGGCTAAGCGAGCAGTACTTC
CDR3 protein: CASSLLRRGLSEQYF

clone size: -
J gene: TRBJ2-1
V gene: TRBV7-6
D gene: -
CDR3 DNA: TGTGCCAGCAGCTTAGGCTCGGGTTTCGATGAGCAGTTCTTC
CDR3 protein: CASSLGSGFDEQFF

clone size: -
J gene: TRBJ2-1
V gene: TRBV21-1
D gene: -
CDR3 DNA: TGTGCCAGCAGCAATCAGGGGCAGTACAATGAGCAGTTCTTC
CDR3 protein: CASSNQGQYNEQFF

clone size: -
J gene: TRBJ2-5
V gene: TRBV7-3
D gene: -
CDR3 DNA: TGTGCCAGCAGCCCCCAAGCGATAGGGACCCAGTACTTC
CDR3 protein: CASSPQAIGTQYF

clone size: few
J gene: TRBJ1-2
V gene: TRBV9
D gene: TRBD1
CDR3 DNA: TGTGCCAGCAGCCCCCCACCGGGACAGGGAAACTATGGCTACACCTTC
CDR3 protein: CASSPPPGQGNYGYTF

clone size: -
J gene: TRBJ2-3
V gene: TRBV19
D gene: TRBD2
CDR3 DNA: TGTGCCAGTAGTCTCATGGGACTAGCGGGGGCCGCAGATACGCAGTATTTT
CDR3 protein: CASSLMGLAGAADTQYF

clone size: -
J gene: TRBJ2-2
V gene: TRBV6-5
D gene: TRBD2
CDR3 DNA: TGTGCCAGCAGTTCCTACGGGACGGGGGGCACCGGGGAGCTGTTTTTT
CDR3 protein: CASSSYGTGGTGELFF

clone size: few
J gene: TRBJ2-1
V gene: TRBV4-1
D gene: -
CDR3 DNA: TGCGCCAGCAGCCAAGAACCCCTTACCCGGGGGAGCTCCTACAATGAGCAGTTCTTC
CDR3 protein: CASSQEPLTRGSSYNEQFF

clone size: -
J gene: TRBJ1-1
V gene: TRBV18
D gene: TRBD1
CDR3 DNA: TGTGCCAGCTCACGGGAACACAGGGGACCCCTCTCTGAAGCTTTCTTT
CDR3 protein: CASSREHRGPLSEAFF

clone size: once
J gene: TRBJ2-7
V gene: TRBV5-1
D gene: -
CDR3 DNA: TGCGCCAGCAGCTTAGCGACAGGATACTACGAGCAGTACTTC
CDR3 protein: CASSLATGYYEQYF

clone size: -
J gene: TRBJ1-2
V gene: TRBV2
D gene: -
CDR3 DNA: TGTGCCAGCGGCAGTTCTCCTAACTATGGCTACACCTTC
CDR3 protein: CASGSSPNYGYTF

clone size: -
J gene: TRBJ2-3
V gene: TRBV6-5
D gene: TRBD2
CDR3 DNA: TGTGCCAGCAGTTTAGCGGGGGGCGTATTCAAAGATACGCAGTATTTT
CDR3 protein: CASSLAGGVFKDTQYF

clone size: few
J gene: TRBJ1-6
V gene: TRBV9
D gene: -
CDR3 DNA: TGTGCCAGCAGCTCTGAGGTTGGAAGTTCACCCCTCCACTTT
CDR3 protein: CASSSEVGSSPLHF

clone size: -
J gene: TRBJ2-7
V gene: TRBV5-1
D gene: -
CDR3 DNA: TGCGCCAGCAGAGCCTACGACGGGGGATCGTCCTACGAGCAGTACTTC
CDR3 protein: CASRAYDGGSSYEQYF

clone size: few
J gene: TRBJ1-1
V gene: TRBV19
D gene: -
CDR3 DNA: TGTGCCAGTAGTATGCGGACACTGAACACTGAAGCTTTCTTT
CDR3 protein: CASSMRTLNTEAFF

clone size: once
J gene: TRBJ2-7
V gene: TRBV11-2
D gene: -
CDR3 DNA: TGTGCCAGCAGCTCCTCACAGGGAAGTTACGAGCAGTACTTC
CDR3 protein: CASSSSQGSYEQYF